This T cell receptor (beta chain) derives from a study of T cells after yellow fever vaccination. Overall study findings and caveats: Weaker, the secondary response had a peak occurring faster, on day 5 versus 15.

Via MiXCR, TCRdb re-called the 5' RACE reads, giving one row per CDR3 protein. This table holds 510,000 or so distinct CDR3 sequences, 19% found once. As to this clonotype: The antigen remains unidentified.

Germline V lookup: CDR1 SGDLS, CDR2 YYNGEE. The V segment lost 4 bases and the J segment 5 bases; nucleotides outside the gene matches: 8. The CDR3 totals 14 residues. The rearrangement joins TRBV9 to TRBJ2-5, with 7 bases aligning to TRBD1. This specimen was PBMCs, taken 15 days after the yellow fever booster vaccination. The sequence was collected from a man aged 25 to 40 who received the YFV17D yellow fever vaccine. CDR3 loop: CASSPRGQLETQYF. Written as DNA, the CDR3 is TGTGCCAGCAGCCCACGGGGACAGTTGGAGACCCAGTACTTC.